This T cell receptor (beta chain) was retrieved from a study of T cells in Graves' hyperthyroidism and ophthalmopathy (dated by TCRdb to between 2018 and 2021). With respect to the entire study: TCR V-J signatures able to tell the groups apart were searched for in a discovery cohort of 90 to 100 patients, of whom around 42 had Graves' ophthalmopathy and about 60 had stable Graves' hyperthyroidism. In addition, the study compared T-cell repertoires in thyroid tissue and in blood from roughly six Graves' hyperthyroidism patients. An independent validation cohort of fewer than 20 hyperthyroidism patients and 17 patients who later progressed to ophthalmopathy tested prospective prediction of ophthalmopathy. The 75 to 100 discovery patients were divided at random into training and test sets in a 7:3 ratio. Following sampling, methimazole starting at 30 mg daily was given to hyperthyroidism patients, and high-dose intravenous methylprednisolone was given to ophthalmopathy patients. The paper describes TCR Vbeta CDR3 sequencing of about 140 peripheral blood samples, made up of 40 to 45 ophthalmopathy patients, around 73 hyperthyroidism patients and roughly 17 progressor patients. Study-wide conclusions, independent of this receptor: Most expanded thyroid clonotypes (frequency above 0.001) were also found in blood, which suggests that blood repertoires may mirror thyroid immune responses. Sample size was not statistically predetermined, and blinding of investigators to group allocation was not performed. In validation, progression to ophthalmopathy was predicted by the model with 55% to 71% sensitivity and 72% to 85% specificity, a median of approximately 6.5 months before onset. A model built on a 13 V-J signature distinguished ophthalmopathy from stable hyperthyroidism, reaching 85% to 90% sensitivity and under 84% specificity in cross-validation and 80%/75% in testing.

The CDR3 runs 13 residues from the cysteine to the phenylalanine. CDR3 DNA only is kept here, 39 bases in frame from base 1. Trimming costs V 2 bases and J 5 bases, and their ends lie 8 bases apart. The CDR1 and CDR2 encoded by the germline V gene are ENHRY and SYGVKD. Many counts were recorded for this clonotype. What antigen it recognizes has not been identified. Base qualities are not at hand, and no much larger clone is one base apart. Stable Graves' hyperthyroidism was defined as no progression to ophthalmopathy during 18 months of follow-up. The hyperthyroidism patients were between 18 and 65 years old and newly diagnosed, with a disease duration of less than 2 months. Any patient with an uncontrolled infection, another autoimmune disease, pregnancy or lactation was excluded. Diagnoses were established on the basis of clinical symptoms, serum thyroxine and TRAb, thyroid ultrasound, and orbital computed tomography. Total RNA was extracted using Trizol reagent, and RNA quality was assessed on an Agilent 2100 Bioanalyzer.

Amplification of TCR beta CDR3 regions was carried out from RNA transcripts. For the first round of RT-PCR on the TCR CDR3, the HTBI primer set was used together with the Qiagen OneStep RT-PCR kit. Libraries were constructed in a second round of multiplex PCR, after which size selection and purification were carried out. Paired-end sequencing of the libraries was performed with 100 bp reads on an Illumina HiSeq2000. In the original analysis: SOAPnuke was used to process the raw data, throwing out any read that contained adapters or uncalled bases, had a mean Phred below 15, or lacked an exact constant-primer or identifier match. High-quality paired reads were merged with COPE v1.2.5, and unique nucleotide sequences were defined as clonotypes. Clonotypes were aligned to IMGT TRBV, TRBD and TRBJ reference segments using MiTCR v1.1. The analysis was restricted to V-J combinations with a frequency above 0.0001, which together covered 99.2% of the repertoires. The TCS score was defined as F50 (clonal expansion) divided by E x V (chaos), with BLOSUM62-based TCRdist calculated between CDR3 peptides within each V-J. Welch's t-statistics and random forest reduced 514 V-J features to roughly 13, which were used in a naive Bayes classifier (R e1071). The similarity between thyroid and blood repertoires was quantified using the Morisita-Horn index. Clones were called with MiXCR by TCRdb after fastp trimmed the public reads at Q25, and only in-frame beta chains were retained. Entries are consolidated by CDR3 protein sequence, retaining the most common genes and DNA. TCRdb, not the authors, supplied the V and J calls. Within this sample are about 540,000 distinct CDR3 sequences, with about half of them counted one time only. The ten largest clones represent about 8.3% of the sample.

The chain uses TRBV10-3 and TRBJ2-3, with an unclear D gene assignment. Sequenced sample: peripheral blood or thyroid tissue (not recorded which). This receptor was obtained from a woman aged 18-29 years with Graves' hyperthyroidism. CDR3 protein: CAISELGLDTQYF. The DNA sequence is TGTGCCATCAGTGAGCTGGGGTTAGATACGCAGTATTTT.